This TCR beta chain was identified in a study of T cell responses to AZD1222 COVID-19 vaccine. The table came from immunoSEQ multiplex PCR; TCRdb's copy has only in-frame clones and leaves some out. The table shows approximately 120,000 clones, with about nine tenths occurring only once. The receptor was derived from an adult in good health. Here the sequenced sample was peripheral blood, taken on day 0 of AZD1222 vaccination.

CDR3 sequence: CASKRQGGTEKLFF. The CDR3 region has the DNA TGTGCCAGCAAACGACAGGGGGGGACTGAAAAACTGTTTTTT. The chain joins TRBV5-4 to TRBJ1-4, with 9 bases matching TRBD1. Germline V gives CDR1 SGHNT, CDR2 YYREEE (reference sequence). The CDR3 totals 14 residues. V lost 6 bases, J lost 7 bases, and 7 bases stayed unmatched.